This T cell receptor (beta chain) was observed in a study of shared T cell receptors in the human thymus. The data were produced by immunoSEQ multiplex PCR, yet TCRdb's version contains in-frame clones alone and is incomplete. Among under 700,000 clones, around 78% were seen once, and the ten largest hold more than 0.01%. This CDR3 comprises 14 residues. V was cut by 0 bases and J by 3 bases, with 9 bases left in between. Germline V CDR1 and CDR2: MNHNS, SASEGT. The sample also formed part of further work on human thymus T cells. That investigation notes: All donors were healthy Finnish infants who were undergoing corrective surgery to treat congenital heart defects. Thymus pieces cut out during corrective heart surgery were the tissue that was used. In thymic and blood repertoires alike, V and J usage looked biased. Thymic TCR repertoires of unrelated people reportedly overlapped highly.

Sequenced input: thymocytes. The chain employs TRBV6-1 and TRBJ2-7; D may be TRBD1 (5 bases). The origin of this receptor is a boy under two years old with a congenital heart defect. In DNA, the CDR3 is TGTGCCAGCAGTGAAGCCAGGGCCAACTACGAGCAGTACTTC. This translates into CASSEARANYEQYF.